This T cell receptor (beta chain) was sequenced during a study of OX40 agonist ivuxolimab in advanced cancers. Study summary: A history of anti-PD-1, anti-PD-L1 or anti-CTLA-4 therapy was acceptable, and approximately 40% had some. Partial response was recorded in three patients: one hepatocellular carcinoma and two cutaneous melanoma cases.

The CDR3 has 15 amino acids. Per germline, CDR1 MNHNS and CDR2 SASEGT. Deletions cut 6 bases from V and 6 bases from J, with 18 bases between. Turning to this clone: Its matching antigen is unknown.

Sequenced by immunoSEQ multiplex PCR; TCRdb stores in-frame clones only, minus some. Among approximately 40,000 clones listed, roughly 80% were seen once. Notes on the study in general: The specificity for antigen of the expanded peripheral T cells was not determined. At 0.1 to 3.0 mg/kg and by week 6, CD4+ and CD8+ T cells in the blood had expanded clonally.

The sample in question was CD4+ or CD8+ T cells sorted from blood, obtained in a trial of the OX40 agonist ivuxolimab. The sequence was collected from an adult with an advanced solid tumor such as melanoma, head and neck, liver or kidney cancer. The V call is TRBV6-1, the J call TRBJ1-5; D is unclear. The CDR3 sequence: CASRDGKAYGQPQHF. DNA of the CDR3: TGTGCCAGCAGAGACGGGAAGGCGTACGGTCAGCCCCAGCATTTT.